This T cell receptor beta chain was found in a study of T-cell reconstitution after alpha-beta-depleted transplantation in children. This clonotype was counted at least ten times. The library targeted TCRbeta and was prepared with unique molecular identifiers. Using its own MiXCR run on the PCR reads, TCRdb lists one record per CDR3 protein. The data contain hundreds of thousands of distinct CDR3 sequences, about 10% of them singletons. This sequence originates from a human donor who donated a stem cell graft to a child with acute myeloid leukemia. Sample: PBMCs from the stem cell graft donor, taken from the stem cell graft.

The CDR3, as DNA: TGCAGTGCTACGTGGGACGGCCTCTCCTACGAGCAGTACTTC. Translating it yields CSATWDGLSYEQYF. The rearrangement links TRBV20-1 to TRBJ2-7, with D possibly being TRBD1 or TRBD2 (5 bases each). The CDR3 extends over 14 amino acids. Trimming cost V 4 bases and J 0 bases, with 13 bases left between them. Per the germline V gene, CDR1 is DFQATT and CDR2 is SNEGSKA (reference sequence).